Presented here are 15 T cell receptor beta chains from one specimen sequenced in a study of blood T cell repertoires in COVID-19. Measured with immunoSEQ multiplex PCR; TCRdb has only the in-frame clones, and not every one. Of 150,000 to 200,000 clones in the sample, approximately 80% were seen once. Sequenced input: PBMCs or T cells enriched from blood (not recorded which). These receptors all stem from a woman in her forties or fifties who had recovered from COVID-19.

The V gene is TRBV6-2 or TRBV6-3, the J gene TRBJ1-3; the D is unclear. In germline, CDR1 is MNHEY, CDR2 SVGEGT. V was trimmed by 6 bases and J by 9 bases, leaving 18 bases between them. The length of the CDR3 is 14 residues. CDR3 in amino acids: CASSHGIYSGTIYF. The CDR3 nucleotides are TGTGCCAGCAGCCACGGGATATACTCTGGCACCATATATTTT.

The chain uses TRBV27 and TRBJ1-2; D is ambiguous. Deletions cut 5 bases from V and 0 bases from J, with 13 bases between. This CDR3 has 15 residues. CDR1 is MNHEY and CDR2 is SMNVEV in the germline V gene (reference sequence). This CDR3 reads CASSGLQTSNYGYTF. The CDR3 DNA reads TGTGCCAGCAGTGGGTTACAGACCTCTAACTATGGCTACACCTTC.

This chain connects TRBV6-5 to TRBJ1-1, with D hard to call. CDR3 length: 14 amino acids. Trimming took 0 bases from V and 11 from J, leaving 16 bases between them. In germline, CDR1 is MNHEY, CDR2 SVGAGI. This CDR3 reads CASSYSKAASWAFF. As DNA, the CDR3 is TGTGCCAGCAGTTACTCGAAGGCAGCGTCTTGGGCTTTCTTT.

The J gene is TRBJ1-1, the V gene TRBV13; D remains ambiguous. This CDR3 has 14 residues. V was cut by 0 bases and J by 3 bases, with 8 bases left in between. Germline CDR1 and CDR2: PRHDT and FYEKMQ (reference sequence). For the CDR3, the DNA is TGTGCCAGCAGCTTAGGGGCCCCTTACACTGAAGCTTTCTTT. This translates into CASSLGAPYTEAFF.

This sequence joins TRBV7-8 and TRBJ2-7; D possibly corresponds to TRBD1 (5 bases). CDR3 length: 13 amino acids. In germline, CDR1 is SGHVS, CDR2 FQNEAQ. With 4 bases removed from V and 2 bases from J, the gap between germline ends came to 9 bases. The CDR3 region is CASSWAGTYEQYF. The CDR3 coding sequence is TGTGCCAGCAGCTGGGCAGGGACCTACGAGCAGTACTTC.

V is TRBV5-1 and J is TRBJ2-3, with 9 bases identical to TRBD2. Trimming took 4 bases from V and 1 from J; bases not matched to a gene: 7. Looked up from germline, CDR1 is SGHRS and CDR2 is YFSETQ. CDR3 size: 16 residues. CDR3 protein: CASSLSGRWGTDTQYF. The DNA for the CDR3 is TGCGCCAGCAGCCTCAGCGGGAGGTGGGGCACAGATACGCAGTATTTT.

CDR3 region: CASSSPDQPQHF. The CDR3 nucleotides are TGTGCCAGCAGCTCCCCCGATCAGCCCCAGCATTTT. This chain links TRBV5-4 with TRBJ1-5; D not resolved. V lost 3 bases, J lost 5 bases, and 6 bases lay in between. The CDR3 is 12 residues long. From germline, CDR1 is SGHNT and CDR2 YYREEE (reference sequence). The full variable domain, completed using reference TRBV5-4 and TRBJ1-5, is ETGVTQSPTHLIKTRGQQVTLRCSSQSGHNTVSWYQQALGQGPQFIFQYYREEENGRGNFPPRFSGLQFPNYSSELNVNALELDDSALYLCASSSPDQPQHFGDGTRLSIL.

This rearrangement joins TRBV3-1 (or the pseudogene TRBV3-2) to TRBJ1-3; tentatively, D is TRBD1 (5 bases). Looked up from germline, CDR1 is LGHDT and CDR2 is YNNKEL (reference sequence). Trimming took 3 bases from V and 3 from J, leaving 9 bases between them. CDR3 length: 14 residues. CDR3 in DNA: TGTGCCAGCAGCCAGCAGGGTTTTGGAAACACCATATATTTT. It yields the protein CASSQQGFGNTIYF.

The rearrangement joins TRBV7-2 to TRBJ2-3, with 9 nucleotides matching TRBD2. Germline-derived CDR1 and CDR2 are SGHTA and FQGNSA. After removal of 1 base from V and 6 bases from J, the junction contained 5 bases not matched to a gene. The CDR3 sequence is 15 residues long. CDR3 DNA: TGTGCCAGCAGCTTAGGGGCGGGAGGGTCGGATACGCAGTATTTT. Its protein is CASSLGAGGSDTQYF.

The V and J genes are TRBV2 and TRBJ2-7; D is uncertain. V was cut by 8 bases and J by 6 bases, with 14 bases left in between. The CDR3 consists of 12 residues. The germline V gene has CDR1 SNHLY and CDR2 FYNNEI. CDR3 nucleotide sequence: TGTGCCAGCGCGGCCACCCTGTCCGAGCAGTACTTC. Translation: CASAATLSEQYF. Full variable domain (rest looked up from reference TRBV2 and TRBJ2-7): EPEVTQTPSHQVTQMGQEVILRCVPISNHLYFYWYRQILGQKVEFLVSFYNNEISEKSEIFDDQFSVERPDGSNFTLKIRSTKLEDSAMYFCASAATLSEQYFGPGTRLTVT.

The chain recombines TRBV9 with TRBJ1-1; TRBD1 is a possible D gene (5 bases). Per germline, CDR1 SGDLS and CDR2 YYNGEE. The CDR3 spans 13 residues. The ends were cut back, 4 bases at V and 1 base at J, with 8 bases in the middle. This CDR3 is CASSLGQNTEAFF. DNA of the CDR3: TGTGCCAGCAGCCTCGGACAGAACACTGAAGCTTTCTTT.

This chain uses TRBV19 with TRBJ1-6; D unclear. The CDR3 runs to 17 residues. V was shortened by 5 bases and J by 9 bases, with 23 bases between the two germline ends. Germline lookup yields CDR1 LNHDA and CDR2 SQIVND (reference sequence). CDR3 coding DNA: TGTGCCAGTAGTCCGGGAACCGGACGGCGAGGTGGTTCACCCCTCCACTTT. Protein: CASSPGTGRRGGSPLHF.

The rearrangement uses TRBV19 and TRBJ1-1; no definite D call. Between the trimmed V and J ends, which lost 4 bases and 0 bases, there was a span of 9 bases. Germline-derived CDR1 and CDR2 are LNHDA and SQIVND (reference sequence). This CDR3 spans 14 amino acids. The CDR3: CASSKQSMNTEAFF. The CDR3 region has the DNA TGTGCCAGTAGTAAACAGAGCATGAACACTGAAGCTTTCTTT.

This chain links TRBV7-6 with TRBJ1-1; 7 bases are a match to TRBD1. V shed 5 bases, J shed 2 bases, and the junction held 5 bases outside the gene matches. Germline CDR1 is SGHVS and CDR2 is FNYEAQ. The CDR3 runs 14 residues. Written as DNA, the CDR3 is TGTGCCAGCAGCCCCGGGACAGCCAACACTGAAGCTTTCTTT. Translation gives CASSPGTANTEAFF.

The chain carries TRBV9 and TRBJ2-1; D is possibly TRBD1 (5 bases). The CDR3 has 16 amino acids. In germline, CDR1 is SGDLS, CDR2 YYNGEE. V lost 2 bases and J 8 bases, leaving 20 bases between the germline ends. The CDR3: CASSVSQNTGYHEQFF. The CDR3 coding sequence is TGTGCCAGCAGCGTGAGTCAAAACACAGGATATCATGAGCAGTTCTTC.